Below, 22 T cell receptor beta chains from the same sample are listed, as sequenced in a study of T cells in Graves' hyperthyroidism and ophthalmopathy. Amplification yielded TCR beta CDR3 regions, with RNA transcripts as the source. The HTBI primer set served for first-round RT-PCR of the TCR CDR3. TCRdb reprocessed the multiplex PCR reads via MiXCR and lists one record per CDR3 protein. The sample contains a few hundred thousand distinct CDR3 sequences, 15% to 18% of which appear only once. Material: blood. The receptors derive from a woman under 30 with Graves' hyperthyroidism.

This clonotype was seen at least ten times. CDR3 residues: CASSILAGQETQYF. The CDR3 DNA reads TGTGCCAGCAGTATACTAGCGGGGCAAGAGACCCAGTACTTC. J is TRBJ2-5 and V is TRBV2; TRBD2 matches 10 bases. J gave up 2 bases and V 5 bases, and 2 bases lay outside the gene matches. Per germline, CDR1 SNHLY and CDR2 FYNNEI. The CDR3 is made up of 14 amino acids.

This clonotype was observed many times. The V call is TRBV5-6, the J call TRBJ2-3, with 12 bases identical to TRBD2. With V trimmed by 4 bases and J by 1 base, 13 bases remained unmatched. CDR3 length equals 19 residues. Germline V gene sequence: CDR1 SGHDT, CDR2 YYEEEE. DNA for the CDR3: TGTGCCAGCAGCGATTACCCTAGCGGGAGGGCCCGGGGCACAGATACGCAGTATTTT. Residues: CASSDYPSGRARGTDTQYF.

This sequence joins TRBV12-3 or TRBV12-4 and TRBJ1-4; TRBD1 matches 9 bases. V was pared by 3 bases and J by 7 bases, with 0 bases of the junction left unmatched. This CDR3 has 13 residues. CDR3 protein: CASSLGQGEKLFF. CDR3 in DNA: TGTGCCAGCAGTTTGGGACAGGGTGAAAAACTGTTTTTT.

Remarks on this clonotype: A clone one base away is much larger, so this may be a read error. The genes are TRBV18 and TRBJ2-1, with D possibly being TRBD1 (6 bases). Germline V gene data show CDR1 as KGHSH and CDR2 as LQKENI. There are 16 residues in the CDR3. The DNA for the CDR3 is TGTGCCAGCTCTCAAACCTGGCAGGGGTTTCCAAATGAGCAGTCCTTC. Translation: CASSQTWQGFPNEQSF. The full variable domain, its missing parts supplied by reference TRBV18 and TRBJ2-1, is NAGVMQNPRHLVRRRGQEARLRCSPMKGHSHVYWYRQLPEEGLKFMVYLQKENIIDESGMPKERFSAEFPKEGPSILRIQQVVRGDSAAYFCASSQTWQGFPNEQSFGPGTRLTVL.

This clonotype was seen repeatedly, ten times or more. The V and J genes are TRBV20-1 and TRBJ2-7, with D possibly matching TRBD2 (5 bases). The CDR3 has 13 residues. The germline V gene encodes CDR1 DFQATT and CDR2 SNEGSKA (reference sequence). The V end lost 3 bases, the J end lost 5 bases, and 14 bases lay between the germline ends. This CDR3 reads CSARYEIGDEQYF. Here the CDR3 DNA reads TGCAGTGCTAGGTATGAAATCGGGGACGAGCAGTACTTC.

In this sample, this clonotype turned up many times. V gene TRBV24-1 combines with J gene TRBJ2-3; perhaps TRBD1 as D (6 bases). CDR3 length: 15 amino acids. The V gene's germline CDR1 is KGHDR and CDR2 SFDVKD. Trimming cost V 3 bases and J 3 bases, with 12 bases left between them. Here the CDR3 DNA reads TGTGCCACCAGTGATGGGGGCAGAATAACAGATACGCAGTATTTT. Protein product: CATSDGGRITDTQYF.

This clonotype showed up just a few times. This chain uses TRBV28 with TRBJ1-2; 10 bases align to TRBD1. Trimming removed 5 bases from V and 5 bases from J; junction bases left unmatched: 8. The CDR3 covers 15 residues. Germline loops: CDR1 MDHEN, CDR2 SYDVKM. For the CDR3, the DNA is TGTGCCAGCAGTCGGACAGGGGGAAAAGGGTATGGCTACACCTTC. As protein: CASSRTGGKGYGYTF.

This clonotype was seen only a few times. V gene TRBV19 combines with J gene TRBJ1-5, with D possibly matching TRBD1 (6 bases). The CDR3 runs 14 residues. Looked up from germline, CDR1 is LNHDA and CDR2 is SQIVND (reference sequence). V was cut by 3 bases and J by 5 bases, with 11 bases left in between. CDR3 residues: CASSIRGGDQPQHF. DNA of the CDR3: TGTGCCAGTAGTATTCGAGGGGGGGATCAGCCCCAGCATTTT.

The V call is TRBV24-1, the J call TRBJ2-1; 11 bases line up with TRBD1. Germline V gives CDR1 KGHDR, CDR2 SFDVKD. Losses at the gene ends were 4 bases for V and 7 bases for J; bases not matched to a gene: 5. The CDR3 is 15 residues long. The CDR3 DNA follows: TGTGCCACCAGTGACCTGGGACAGGGGGGAAATGAGCAGTTCTTC. This codes for CATSDLGQGGNEQFF.

The chain couples TRBV5-4 to TRBJ1-4; a possible D gene is TRBD1 (5 bases). Looked up from germline, CDR1 is SGHNT and CDR2 is YYREEE (reference sequence). Trimming pared 1 base from V and 8 bases from J, leaving 12 bases between. This CDR3 is 14 amino acids long. The CDR3 here is CASSLRGNREKLFF. The DNA of the CDR3 is TGTGCCAGCAGCTTGAGGGGTAATCGGGAAAAACTGTTTTTT.

This clonotype appeared many times. This chain links TRBV2 with TRBJ1-5; tentative D call: TRBD1 (5 bases). Trimming removed 4 bases from V and 4 bases from J, with 5 bases in between. The CDR3 is 12 residues long. From germline, CDR1 is SNHLY and CDR2 FYNNEI. CDR3 bases: TGTGCCAGCAGTGGGACAAATCAGCCCCAGCATTTT. It encodes CASSGTNQPQHF.

The chain carries TRBV10-3 and TRBJ2-3; 8 positions match TRBD1. V lost 2 bases to trimming and J lost 11 bases; unmatched junction nucleotides: 9. Germline V gene sequence: CDR1 ENHRY, CDR2 SYGVKD. The CDR3 spans 14 residues. CDR3 nucleotides: TGTGCCATCAGTGAGGTCAGGGGGCGCGGGGTGCAGTATTTT. This sequence encodes CAISEVRGRGVQYF.

The chain combines TRBV2 with TRBJ2-3; 12 bases agree with TRBD1. There are 14 residues in the CDR3. Germline V CDR1 and CDR2: SNHLY, FYNNEI. V dropped 6 bases and J dropped 4; count of bases not matched to a gene: 2. The CDR3 DNA reads TGTGCCAGCAGCCGGGACAGGGGGCCAGATACGCAGTATTTT. Protein product: CASSRDRGPDTQYF.

This clonotype came up many times. This chain uses TRBV10-3 with TRBJ2-1; D remains unclear. V lost 0 bases and J lost 6, with 12 bases in between. The germline V gene has CDR1 ENHRY and CDR2 SYGVKD. This CDR3 has 15 amino acids. The chain's CDR3 is CAISESGTPTNEQFF. CDR3 coding DNA: TGTGCCATCAGTGAGTCGGGAACGCCGACCAATGAGCAGTTCTTC.

In its sample, this clonotype was seen many times. V and J are TRBV20-1 and TRBJ2-5; 8 nucleotides align to TRBD2. V trimming: 5 bases; J trimming: 4 bases; junction bases outside the gene matches: 6. CDR3 length equals 13 residues. Looked up from germline, CDR1 is DFQATT and CDR2 is SNEGSKA (reference sequence). CDR3 protein: CSAQAGARETQYF. In DNA form, the CDR3 reads TGCAGTGCTCAAGCGGGAGCGAGAGAGACCCAGTACTTC.

This clonotype was counted only a few times. This chain joins TRBV10-3 and TRBJ2-5, with 9 bases lining up with TRBD1. V dropped 0 bases and J dropped 11; count of bases not matched to a gene: 4. This CDR3 has 13 amino acids. Germline V gene sequence: CDR1 ENHRY, CDR2 SYGVKD. Here the CDR3 DNA reads TGTGCCATCAGTGAGTCGCTGACAGGGGGACAGTACTTC. Its translation is CAISESLTGGQYF.

The rearrangement joins TRBV7-3 to TRBJ2-7; D is possibly TRBD2 (6 bases). The CDR3 sequence is 13 residues long. V was clipped by 2 bases and J by 6 bases, with 11 bases between them. CDR1 and CDR2 (germline): SGHTA, FQGTGA. CDR3 bases: TGTGCCAGCAGCTTAGGAGGGGCGGGCGAGCAGTACTTC. It is translated as CASSLGGAGEQYF.

This clonotype was picked up many times. The J gene is TRBJ2-2, the V gene TRBV11-2, with 7 bases that match TRBD1. This CDR3 region has 16 residues. Germline trimming cut 5 bases from V and 0 bases from J; bases unmatched to any gene: 6. Germline V lookup: CDR1 SGHAT, CDR2 FQNNGV. CDR3 residues: CASSAGTEANTGELFF. CDR3 DNA: TGTGCCAGCAGCGCCGGGACAGAGGCGAACACCGGGGAGCTGTTTTTT.

This clonotype was seen at least ten times. V and J are TRBV6-4 and TRBJ2-1; 7 bases agree with TRBD1. V was clipped by 3 bases and J by 7 bases; unmatched bases: 3. CDR3 length: 13 amino acids. Germline V gene sequence: CDR1 MRHNA, CDR2 SNTAGT. The CDR3 is CASSETGENEQFF. CDR3 DNA sequence: TGTGCCAGCAGTGAAACAGGGGAGAATGAGCAGTTCTTC.

This chain uses TRBV11-2 with TRBJ2-7; 7 bases are a match to TRBD2. CDR1 SGHAT and CDR2 FQNNGV come from the germline V gene. Unmatched junction bases numbered 10, after V lost 8 bases and J lost 0 bases. The CDR3 length is 15 residues. CDR3 residues: CASAPAGELSYEQYF. DNA of the CDR3: TGTGCCAGCGCACCGGCGGGGGAACTCTCCTACGAGCAGTACTTC. Supplemented by reference TRBV11-2 and TRBJ2-7, the full variable domain reads EAGVAQSPRYKIIEKRQSVAFWCNPISGHATLYWYQQILGQGPKLLIQFQNNGVVDDSQLPKDRFSAERLKGVDSTLKIQPAKLEDSAVYLCASAPAGELSYEQYFGPGTRLTVT.

This clonotype was recorded many times. The chain is built from TRBV28 and TRBJ2-6; D may be TRBD1 (6 bases). Per the germline V gene, CDR1 is MDHEN and CDR2 is SYDVKM. V lost 5 bases to trimming and J lost 4 bases, with 12 bases between them. This CDR3 region has 15 residues. CDR3 nucleotides: TGTGCCAGCAGTGTCACAGGGACCGGGGCCAACGTCCTGACTTTC. Translating it yields CASSVTGTGANVLTF.

The genes are TRBV2 and TRBJ2-1; 12 positions agree with TRBD2. The V segment lost 5 bases and the J segment 6 bases; nucleotides outside the gene matches: 8. Germline values: CDR1 SNHLY, CDR2 FYNNEI. The CDR3 runs 16 residues. CDR3 in amino acids: CASSPRLAGVVNEQFF. The CDR3 DNA follows: TGTGCCAGCAGTCCAAGACTAGCGGGAGTGGTCAATGAGCAGTTCTTC.